Listed below are T cell receptor beta chains from one sample, sequenced in a study of tumor and adjacent non-tumor tissue in lung cancer. TCRdb reanalysed the multiplex PCR reads using MiXCR and keeps one entry per CDR3 protein. The table includes 35,000 to 55,000 distinct CDR3 sequences, less than 65% detected once. Sequencing was carried out using distant non-tumor lung tissue. These receptors were taken from a man aged 45-60 years with non-small cell lung cancer. CDR3s include the opening cysteine and the closing phenylalanine or tryptophan. A D gene is named only where the DNA matches it firmly. Rows may omit the clone size; those that give it use once, few, many or a size class.

v_gene	j_gene	abundance	d_gene	CDR3nt	CDR3aa
TRBV6-5	TRBJ2-5	.	.	TGTGCCAGCAGTTACGGCAAAGGTTCGGAGACCCAGAACTTC	CASSYGKGSETQNF
TRBV5-1	TRBJ2-7	.	.	TGCGCCAGCAGCCCCTCAGGCCACGAGCGGTACTTC	CASSPSGHERYF
TRBV28	TRBJ1-5	.	TRBD1	TGTGCCAGCAGTTTACAATCGGGACAGGGCAGCAATCAGCCCCGGCATTTT	CASSLQSGQGSNQPRHF
TRBV11-2	TRBJ2-3	.	.	TGTGTCAGCAGCTCAATGAGCTCTAGCACAAATGCGCAGTATTTT	CVSSSMSSSTNAQYF
TRBV30	TRBJ2-2	.	TRBD1	TGTGCCTGGGCCGGGACAGCGAACACCCGGGAGCTGTTTTTT	CAWAGTANTRELFF
TRBV11-2	TRBJ2-7	.	.	TGTGCCAGCAGCATTAGCCAGACAGGCTCCCACGAGCAATACTTC	CASSISQTGSHEQYF
TRBV6-5	TRBJ1-5	.	TRBD1	TGTGCCAAGAGCAGGACAGGGGGGGAGCAGCCCCAGCATTTT	CAKSRTGGEQPQHF
TRBV11-1	TRBJ1-1	.	TRBD1	TGTACCAGCAGCTTACAGGGGGCGCATACTGAAGCTTTCTTT	CTSSLQGAHTEAFF
TRBV24-1	TRBJ2-5	.	TRBD2	TGTGCCACCAGTGGGGCGGGAGGTGTTGAGACCCAGTACTTC	CATSGAGGVETQYF
TRBV5-1	TRBJ1-1	once	.	TGCGCCAGCAGCTCCCTTATGACAGGTCAGAGGTCTGAAGCTTTCTTT	CASSSLMTGQRSEAFF
TRBV5-4	TRBJ2-7	.	.	TGTGCCAGCAGCTCGGGACGGGACAACTCCTACGAGCAGTATTTC	CASSSGRDNSYEQYF
TRBV28	TRBJ2-1	.	TRBD1	TGTGCCAGCAATTTGTTAGGACAGGGGGACTACAATGAGCAGTTCTTC	CASNLLGQGDYNEQFF
TRBV7-9	TRBJ1-2	once	.	TGTGTCAGCAGCTTAGCGGACAGACCTAACCATGGCTACACCTTC	CVSSLADRPNHGYTF
TRBV10-2	TRBJ2-5	.	.	TGCGCCAGCAGGCTCTTGAGAATGCAAGAGACCCAGTACTTC	CASRLLRMQETQYF
TRBV12-3/TRBV12-4	TRBJ1-2	once	TRBD1	TGTGCCAGCAGTTCGATGACAGGGCTGAAGCTCAATGGCGACACCTTC	CASSSMTGLKLNGDTF
TRBV4-2	TRBJ2-7	many	TRBD2	TGTGCCAGCAGCCAACTAGGACTAGCGGGAGCCGAGCAGTACTTC	CASSQLGLAGAEQYF
TRBV7-9	TRBJ2-4	.	.	TGTGCCAGCAGCTTCCACCTAGACTGGCCCTGGTTAGCCAAAAACATTCAGTACTTC	CASSFHLDWPWLAKNIQYF